These T cell receptor beta chains were read from a single sample in a study of shared clonotypes between healthy human individuals. The assay was immunoSEQ multiplex PCR, and TCRdb's table has in-frame clones only and misses some. This sample has 2,100,000 or so clones, with approximately 94% found just once. Sequences were obtained from naive CD4+ T cells sorted from blood. The origin of the receptors is a man between 18 and 35 years old in good health. The CDR3 runs from the conserved cysteine through the conserved F or W. D genes are given only for firm matches. Only part of the rows carry a size: once, few, many, or a class if the clone is expanded.

>TRBJ2-2|-|TRBV10-1|-
CASTQSSPRARELFF
TGCGCCAGCACACAAAGTAGTCCCCGCGCGCGGGAGCTGTTTTTT
>TRBJ1-2|TRBD1|TRBV5-8|-
CASSFRWTGPFNYGYTF
TGTGCCAGCAGCTTTCGTTGGACAGGGCCGTTTAACTATGGCTACACCTTC
>TRBJ2-3|-|TRBV18|-
CASSPQTNTDTQYF
TGTGCCAGCTCACCACAGACTAACACAGATACGCAGTATTTT
>TRBJ2-7|-|TRBV13|-
CASSLYPTYEQYF
TGTGCCAGCAGCTTATACCCCACCTACGAGCAGTACTTC
>TRBJ2-1|TRBD2|TRBV30|-
CAWSVLGSGRINEQFF
TGTGCCTGGAGTGTACTGGGTAGCGGGAGAATAAATGAGCAGTTCTTC
>TRBJ2-3|-|TRBV6-5|-
CASNPLRTDTQYF
TGTGCCAGCAATCCCCTGCGCACAGATACGCAGTATTTT
>TRBJ2-5|-|TRBV25-1|-
CASSDTAPATQYF
TGTGCCAGCAGTGATACGGCTCCCGCGACCCAGTACTTC
>TRBJ2-5|TRBD1|TRBV19|-
CASSRTGYEETQYF
TGTGCCAGTAGCCGGACAGGATATGAAGAGACCCAGTACTTC
>TRBJ1-4|-|TRBV4-1|once
CASSRIGLRGEKLFF
TGCGCCAGCAGCCGAATCGGCCTCAGAGGGGAAAAACTGTTTTTT
>TRBJ1-5|TRBD1|TRBV10-3|-
CAISGAGGLQPQHF
TGTGCCATCAGTGGAGCAGGGGGCTTACAGCCCCAGCATTTT
>TRBJ1-1|-|TRBV6-1|-
CASREGFF
TGTGCCAGCAGGGAGGGTTTCTTT
>TRBJ2-2|TRBD1|TRBV10-3|-
CAIRPGQGTNTGELFF
TGTGCCATCAGACCGGGACAGGGTACGAACACCGGGGAGCTGTTTTTT
>TRBJ2-1|TRBD2|TRBV5-1|-
CASSRGGTSGDEQFF
TGCGCCAGCAGTCGAGGGGGGACTAGCGGCGATGAGCAGTTCTTC
>TRBJ2-3|TRBD2|TRBV11-2|-
CASSGSGGSTDTQYF
TGTGCCAGCAGCGGGAGCGGGGGGAGCACAGATACGCAGTATTTT
>TRBJ1-6|-|TRBV2|-
CASSEDSHNSPLHF
TGTGCCAGCAGCGAGGACAGTCATAATTCACCCCTCCACTTT
>TRBJ2-7|-|TRBV6-1|-
CASSESLYEQYF
TGTGCCAGCAGTGAAAGTCTCTACGAGCAGTACTTC
>TRBJ2-2|-|TRBV7-9|-
CASSFPLWNTGELFF
TGTGCCAGCAGCTTTCCCCTCTGGAACACCGGGGAGCTGTTTTTT
>TRBJ1-1|-|TRBV29-1|-
CSVVQGEFMNTEAFF
TGCAGCGTTGTACAGGGAGAATTCATGAACACTGAAGCTTTCTTT
>TRBJ1-1|-|TRBV2|-
CATREEMNTEAFF
TGTGCCACGAGGGAGGAGATGAACACTGAAGCTTTCTTT
>TRBJ2-5|-|TRBV5-6|-
CASSPDGRVQETQYF
TGTGCCAGCAGCCCGGACGGGCGGGTCCAAGAGACCCAGTACTTC
>TRBJ2-3|TRBD2|TRBV6-6|-
CASSKRTSGGADTQYF
TGTGCCAGCAGTAAAAGGACTAGCGGGGGGGCAGATACGCAGTATTTT
>TRBJ1-4|-|TRBV10-3|once
CAINGGEENEKLFF
TGTGCCATCAATGGGGGGGAGGAAAATGAAAAACTGTTTTTT
>TRBJ2-7|TRBD1|TRBV27|-
CASSGTGLGEQYF
TGTGCCAGCAGTGGGACAGGGTTAGGCGAGCAGTACTTC